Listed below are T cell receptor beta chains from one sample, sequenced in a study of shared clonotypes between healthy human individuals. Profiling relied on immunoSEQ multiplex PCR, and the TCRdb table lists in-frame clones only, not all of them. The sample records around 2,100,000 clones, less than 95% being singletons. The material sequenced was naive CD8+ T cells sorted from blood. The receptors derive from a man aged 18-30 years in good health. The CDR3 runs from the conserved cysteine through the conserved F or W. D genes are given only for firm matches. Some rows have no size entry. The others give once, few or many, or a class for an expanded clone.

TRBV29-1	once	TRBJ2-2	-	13	TGCAGCGTTGGAGGGTTGGACACCGGGGAGCTGTTTTTT	CSVGGLDTGELFF
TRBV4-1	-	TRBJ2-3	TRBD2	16	TGCGCCAGCAGCCAGGAACTAGCGGCCTTAGCAGATACGCAGTATTTT	CASSQELAALADTQYF
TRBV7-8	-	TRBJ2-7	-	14	TGTGCCAGCAGCCTCGGAGGGGACAGCTACGAGCAGTACTTC	CASSLGGDSYEQYF
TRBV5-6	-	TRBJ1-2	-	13	TGTGCCAGCAGCTCCGGGACCCACTATGGCTACACCTTC	CASSSGTHYGYTF
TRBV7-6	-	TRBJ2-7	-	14	TGTGCCAGCAGCTTAGGGCAGGGCGGCTACGAGCAGTACTTC	CASSLGQGGYEQYF
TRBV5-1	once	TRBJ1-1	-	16	TGCGCCAGCAGCTTGGGTATTAGGGGGTTGAACACTGAAGCTTTCTTT	CASSLGIRGLNTEAFF
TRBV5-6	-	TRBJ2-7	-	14	TGTGCCAGCAGCTTGGGGGTCCTACTCTACGAGCAGTACTTC	CASSLGVLLYEQYF
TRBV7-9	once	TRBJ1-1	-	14	TGTGCCAGCAGCTTGTGGGACGGGAACACTGAAGCTTTCTTT	CASSLWDGNTEAFF
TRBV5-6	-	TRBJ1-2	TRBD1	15	TGTGCCAGCAGCTCCGGACAGGGGGCATTATATGGCTACACCTTC	CASSSGQGALYGYTF
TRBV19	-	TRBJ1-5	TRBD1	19	TGTGCCAGTAGTCTACTATGGGCTGGGACAGGCAAAGACAATCAGCCCCAGCATTTT	CASSLLWAGTGKDNQPQHF
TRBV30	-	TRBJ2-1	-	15	TGTGCCTGGAATGCCGGGAGCGTCCCCTACAATGAGCAGTTCTTC	CAWNAGSVPYNEQFF
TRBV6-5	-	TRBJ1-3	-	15	TGTGCCAGCAGTTACTCGATAGGGACTGGAAACACCATATATTTT	CASSYSIGTGNTIYF
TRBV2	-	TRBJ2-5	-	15	TGTGCCAGCAGTGAACGGAGGACACTACAAGAGACCCAGTACTTC	CASSERRTLQETQYF
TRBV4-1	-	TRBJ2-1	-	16	TGCGCCAGCAGCCAAGTTTCATGGGGGCTAGGGAATGAGCAGTTCTTC	CASSQVSWGLGNEQFF
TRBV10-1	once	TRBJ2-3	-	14	TGCGCCAGCAGTGAGTCTGTAACTTCAGATACGCAGTATTTT	CASSESVTSDTQYF
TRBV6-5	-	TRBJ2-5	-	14	TGTGCCAGCAGTTTAGTGGGGCTCGGAGAGACCCAGTACTTC	CASSLVGLGETQYF
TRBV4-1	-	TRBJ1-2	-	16	TGCGCCAGCAGCCAAGGCGTGGGGATTATCAACTATGGCTACACCTTC	CASSQGVGIINYGYTF
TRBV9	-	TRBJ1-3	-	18	TGTGCCAGCAGCACTCCATCCGGGCCCACCTTCTCTGGAAACACCATATATTTT	CASSTPSGPTFSGNTIYF
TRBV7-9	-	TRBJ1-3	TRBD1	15	TGTGCCAGCAGCCCGGGACAGATCTCTGGAAACACCATATATTTT	CASSPGQISGNTIYF
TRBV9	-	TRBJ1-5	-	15	TGTGCCAGCAGCCGAGAGGGGGTTAGCAATCAGCCCCAGCATTTT	CASSREGVSNQPQHF
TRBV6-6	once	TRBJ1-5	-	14	TGTGCCAGCAGTTACTCGACGGGGTCTCAGCCCCAGCATTTT	CASSYSTGSQPQHF
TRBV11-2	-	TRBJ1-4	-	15	TGTGCCAGCAGCGACCGGGAAACAACTAATGAAAAACTGTTTTTT	CASSDRETTNEKLFF
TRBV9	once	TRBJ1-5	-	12	TGTGCCAGCGGCGATAGCAATCAGCCCCAGCATTTT	CASGDSNQPQHF
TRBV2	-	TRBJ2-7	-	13	TGTGCCAGCAGTGGGACAGACTCCTACGAGCAGTACTTC	CASSGTDSYEQYF
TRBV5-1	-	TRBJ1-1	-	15	TGCGCCAGCAGCTTGGAATTGGGCGCGGGCACTGAAGCTTTCTTT	CASSLELGAGTEAFF
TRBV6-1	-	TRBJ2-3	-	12	TGTGGAGCTCGGGATAGCACAGATACGCAGTATTTT	CGARDSTDTQYF
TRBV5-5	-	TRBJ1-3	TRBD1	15	TGTGCCAGCAGATCGACAGGGGGCCTTGGAAACACCATATATTTT	CASRSTGGLGNTIYF
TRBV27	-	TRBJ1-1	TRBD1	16	TGTGCCAGCAGTTTAGGACAGGGAAGCATGAACACTGAAGCTTTCTTT	CASSLGQGSMNTEAFF
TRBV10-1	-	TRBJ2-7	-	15	TGCGCCAGCAGTGAGTCCAGACGCGTTACGGACGAGCAGTACTTC	CASSESRRVTDEQYF
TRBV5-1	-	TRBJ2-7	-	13	TGCGCCAGCAGCTTGGACGTCTCCTACGAGCAGTACTTC	CASSLDVSYEQYF
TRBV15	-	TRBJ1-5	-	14	TGTGCCACCAGCCCAGGGGATAGCAATCAGCCCCAGCATTTT	CATSPGDSNQPQHF
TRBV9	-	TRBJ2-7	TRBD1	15	TGTGCCAGCAGCGTAGGTGGGACAGGAATCTACGAGCAGTACTTC	CASSVGGTGIYEQYF
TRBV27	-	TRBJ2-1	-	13	TGTGCCAGCAGGGTAAGCTCCTACAATGAGCAGTTCTTC	CASRVSSYNEQFF
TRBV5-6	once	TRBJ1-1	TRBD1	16	TGTGCCAGCAGCTTATGGACAGGGGTTTTCAGCACTGAAGCTTTCTTT	CASSLWTGVFSTEAFF
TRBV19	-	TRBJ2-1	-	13	TGTGCCAGTAGTCCAGGACTGTACAATGAGCAGTTCTTC	CASSPGLYNEQFF
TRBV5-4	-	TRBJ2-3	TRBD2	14	TGTGCCAGCAGCGACGCCGGGGGGACAGATACGCAGTATTTT	CASSDAGGTDTQYF
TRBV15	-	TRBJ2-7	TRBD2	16	TGTGCCACCAGCACTACCGGGACTAGCGGGGTCTACGAGCAGTACTTC	CATSTTGTSGVYEQYF
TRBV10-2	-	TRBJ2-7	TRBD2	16	TGCGCCAGCAGTGAGACTAGCGGCGAGTTCTCCTACGAGCAGTACTTC	CASSETSGEFSYEQYF
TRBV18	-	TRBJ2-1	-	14	TGTGCCAGCTCGTGGGCAAGCTCCTACAATGAGCAGTTCTTC	CASSWASSYNEQFF
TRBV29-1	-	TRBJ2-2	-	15	TGCAGCGTTGAAGCCGAGGGGCCGAACACCGGGGAGCTGTTTTTT	CSVEAEGPNTGELFF
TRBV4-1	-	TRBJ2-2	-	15	TGCGCCAGCAGCGCCCCAGGGGCAGACACCGGGGAGCTGTTTTTT	CASSAPGADTGELFF
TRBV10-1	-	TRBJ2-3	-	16	TGCGCCAGCAGTGAGGGGGGGCCCCACCCAGGGGATACGCAGTATTTT	CASSEGGPHPGDTQYF
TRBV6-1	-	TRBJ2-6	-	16	TGTGCCAGCAGTGAATGGGGGATCTCTGGGGCCAACGTCCTGACTTTC	CASSEWGISGANVLTF
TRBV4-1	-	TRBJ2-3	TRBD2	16	TGCGCCAGCCAAGATTCGCTAGCGGGAGCCGGAGATACGCAGTATTTT	CASQDSLAGAGDTQYF
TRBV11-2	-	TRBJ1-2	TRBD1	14	TGTGCCAGCAGCTTAGGTTGGGACAGCTATGGCTACACCTTC	CASSLGWDSYGYTF
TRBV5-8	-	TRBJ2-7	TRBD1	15	TGTGCCAGCAGCTTGGCCGGAGACAGGGGCCACGAGCAGTACTTC	CASSLAGDRGHEQYF
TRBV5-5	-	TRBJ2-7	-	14	TGTGCCAGCAGTCCTTTCCAGGGGATCTACGAGCAGTACTTC	CASSPFQGIYEQYF
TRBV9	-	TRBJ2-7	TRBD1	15	TGTGCCAGCAGCGTAGAAGGGGGCGGGTTCCACGAGCAGTACTTC	CASSVEGGGFHEQYF
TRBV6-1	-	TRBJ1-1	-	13	TGTGCCAGCAGTGACCTGCAAGGATCCGAAGCTTTCTTT	CASSDLQGSEAFF
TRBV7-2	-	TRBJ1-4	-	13	TGTGCCAGCAGCGTGGGCCTGGATGAAAAACTGTTTTTT	CASSVGLDEKLFF
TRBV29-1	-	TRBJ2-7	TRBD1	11	TGCAGCGGACAGGGATCCTACGAGCAGTACTTC	CSGQGSYEQYF
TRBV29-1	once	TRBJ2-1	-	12	TGCAGCGCTGGGTCTTTTTACAATGAGCAGTTCTTC	CSAGSFYNEQFF
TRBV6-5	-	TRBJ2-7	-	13	TGTGCCAGCAGTTACAGTAACTCCTACGAGCAGTACTTC	CASSYSNSYEQYF
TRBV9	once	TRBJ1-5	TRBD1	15	TGTGCCAGCAGCGTAGTGGGGACAGCTAATCAGCCCCAGCATTTT	CASSVVGTANQPQHF
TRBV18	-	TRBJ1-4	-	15	TGTGCCAGCTCACCGGGTGGCAGCCGAAATGAAAAACTGTTTTTT	CASSPGGSRNEKLFF
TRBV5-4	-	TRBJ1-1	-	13	TGTGCCAGCAGCTTGCCAGAGAACACTGAAGCTTTCTTT	CASSLPENTEAFF
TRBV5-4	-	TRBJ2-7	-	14	TGTGCCAGCAGCTTGAGTAGCGCTACCTACGAGCAGTACTTC	CASSLSSATYEQYF
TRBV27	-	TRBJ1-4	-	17	TGTGCCAGCAGTGCTACAGGGACTCGGGTTCCAAATGAAAAACTGTTTTTT	CASSATGTRVPNEKLFF
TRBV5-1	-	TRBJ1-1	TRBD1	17	TGCGCCAGCAGCTTGGCGGCCTTGGACAGGGGACCCCTGAAAGCTTTCTTT	CASSLAALDRGPLKAFF
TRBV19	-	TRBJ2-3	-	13	TGTGCCAGTAGTACTCTATACACAGATACGCAGTATTTT	CASSTLYTDTQYF